This T cell receptor (beta chain) was sequenced for a study of a mutant IDH1 vaccine in newly diagnosed glioma. Across the study: Weeks 1, 3, 5, 7, 11, 15, 19 and 23 were when patients received their eight vaccinations. Before enrollment, the patients had been treated with radiotherapy alone, temozolomide alone, or both together. Most of them had received both.

Using immunoSEQ multiplex PCR, the repertoire was profiled, and TCRdb retains in-frame clones only, with some absent. Of 39,000 or so clones detected, 75% to 85% appear once; the ten largest clones hold roughly 5.5%. Time point here: week 5, during vaccination. Doses of 300 ug of mutant IDH1 20-mer peptide were given with topical imiquimod. There were new WHO grade 3 or 4 astrocytomas in the donors, and these were IDH1-mutant and ATRX-lost. As for this clone: Its antigen is still unknown.

V dropped 6 bases and J dropped 5 bases, with 16 bases sitting between them. The CDR3 covers 14 residues. Germline V gene data show CDR1 as SEHNR and CDR2 as FQNEAQ (reference sequence). The sequence was obtained from a man aged 40-55 years with glioma. Sequenced material: PBMCs, taken from a glioma patient whose treatment included an IDH1 peptide vaccine. V is TRBV7-9 and J is TRBJ2-5; a possible D gene is TRBD1 (5 bases). CDR3 bases: TGTGCCAGCAGTTTGGGGCCGGGCGCGGAGACCCAGTACTTC. Translation gives CASSLGPGAETQYF. Based on the CDR3 plus reference TRBV7-9 and TRBJ2-5, the full variable domain is DTGVSQNPRHKITKRGQNVTFRCDPISEHNRLYWYRQTLGQGPEFLTYFQNEAQLEKSRLLSDRFSAERPKGSFSTLEIQRTEQGDSAMYLCASSLGPGAETQYFGPGTRLLVL.